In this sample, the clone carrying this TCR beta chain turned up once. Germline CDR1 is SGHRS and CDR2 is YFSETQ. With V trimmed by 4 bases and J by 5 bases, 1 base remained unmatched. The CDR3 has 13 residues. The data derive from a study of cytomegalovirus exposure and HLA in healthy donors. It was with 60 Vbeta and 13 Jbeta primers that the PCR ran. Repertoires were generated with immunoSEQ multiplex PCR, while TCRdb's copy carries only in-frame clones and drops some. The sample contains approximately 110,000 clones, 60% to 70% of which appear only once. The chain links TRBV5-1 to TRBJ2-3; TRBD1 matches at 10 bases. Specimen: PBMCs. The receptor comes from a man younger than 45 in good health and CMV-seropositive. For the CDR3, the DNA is TGCGCCAGCAGCGGGACAGGGGTAGATACGCAGTATTTT. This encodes CASSGTGVDTQYF.